This is a list of T cell receptor beta chains from one sample in a study of shared clonotypes between healthy human individuals. Assay used: immunoSEQ multiplex PCR; TCRdb lists only in-frame clones, some missing. The sample lists about 1,800,000 clones, about 94% occurring once. Material: naive CD8+ T cells sorted from blood. These receptors all stem from a young man in good health. CDR3s include the opening cysteine and the closing phenylalanine or tryptophan. A D gene is named only where the DNA matches it firmly. Some rows have no size entry. The others give once, few or many, or a class for an expanded clone.

>TRBV28|-|TRBJ2-7|-
CASSRTGLAYEQYF
TGTGCCAGCAGTCGCACAGGGTTAGCCTACGAGCAGTACTTC
>TRBV12-5|TRBD1|TRBJ1-5|once
CASGLGQGSEQPQHF
TGTGCTAGTGGTTTGGGACAGGGGAGCGAACAGCCCCAGCATTTT
>TRBV11-2|TRBD1|TRBJ1-1|-
CASSSFRPGQGLSEAFF
TGTGCCAGCAGCTCCTTTCGTCCGGGACAGGGGTTATCTGAAGCTTTCTTT
>TRBV7-9|-|TRBJ2-7|-
CASSALGYEQYF
TGTGCCAGCAGCGCCCTGGGTTACGAGCAGTACTTC
>TRBV7-9|-|TRBJ2-5|-
CASSLAVASGETQYF
TGTGCCAGCAGCTTAGCAGTGGCGAGTGGAGAGACCCAGTACTTC
>TRBV4-2|-|TRBJ2-3|once
CASSPPSDPDTQYF
TGTGCCAGCAGCCCCCCCTCAGACCCGGATACGCAGTATTTT
>TRBV28|TRBD1|TRBJ1-6|-
CASKKGTGPYNSPLHF
TGTGCCAGCAAGAAGGGGACAGGGCCCTATAATTCACCCCTCCACTTT
>TRBV4-2|-|TRBJ1-1|-
CASSQGSPTEAFF
TGTGCCAGCAGCCAGGGCAGCCCCACTGAAGCTTTCTTT
>TRBV11-3|-|TRBJ1-1|-
CASSLDLNTEAFF
TGTGCCAGCAGCTTAGATTTGAACACTGAAGCTTTCTTT
>TRBV4-3|-|TRBJ2-7|-
CASSQDRGYEQYF
TGCGCCAGCAGCCAGGACCGGGGGTACGAGCAGTACTTC
>TRBV7-8|TRBD1|TRBJ1-2|-
CASSHSGQDYGYTF
TGTGCCAGCAGCCACTCAGGACAGGACTATGGCTACACCTTC
>TRBV6-5|TRBD1|TRBJ2-7|-
CASSYEGGALYEQYF
TGTGCCAGCAGTTACGAAGGGGGCGCGTTGTACGAGCAGTACTTC
>TRBV5-1|TRBD2|TRBJ2-1|once
CASSPPSSGVAHEQFF
TGCGCCAGCAGCCCGCCCTCTAGCGGGGTTGCTCATGAGCAGTTCTTC
>TRBV2|-|TRBJ2-3|-
CASSEAASTDTQYF
TGTGCCAGCAGTGAGGCAGCTAGCACAGATACGCAGTATTTT
>TRBV7-9|TRBD2|TRBJ2-7|-
CASRATSTPSYEQYF
TGTGCCAGCAGGGCGACTAGCACACCTTCCTACGAGCAGTACTTC
>TRBV10-3|-|TRBJ1-5|once
CAISAGYSSDQPQHF
TGTGCCATCAGTGCGGGATACAGCTCGGATCAGCCCCAGCATTTT
>TRBV5-1|-|TRBJ2-1|-
CASTSAIHSYNEQFF
TGCGCCAGCACTTCGGCTATCCACTCCTACAATGAGCAGTTCTTC
>TRBV27|-|TRBJ2-3|-
CASSFQLVTLDTQYF
TGTGCCAGCAGTTTCCAACTAGTTACCCTAGATACGCAGTATTTT
>TRBV5-1|TRBD2|TRBJ2-1|-
CASSLIGTSGRYNEQFF
TGCGCCAGCAGCTTGATAGGGACTAGCGGGAGGTACAATGAGCAGTTCTTC
>TRBV7-7|-|TRBJ2-2|-
CASSLGRDTGELFF
TGTGCTAGCAGCTTAGGGCGGGACACCGGGGAGCTGTTTTTT
>TRBV29-1|-|TRBJ2-3|-
CSVTQGTDTQYF
TGCAGCGTTACACAGGGTACAGATACGCAGTATTTT
>TRBV2|TRBD1|TRBJ2-7|-
CASRPGQGPYEQYF
TGTGCCAGCAGACCGGGACAGGGGCCCTACGAGCAGTACTTC
>TRBV13|TRBD1|TRBJ1-1|few
CASSPLGQGDTEAFF
TGTGCCAGCAGCCCTCTCGGACAGGGCGACACTGAAGCTTTCTTT
>TRBV27|-|TRBJ2-1|-
CASSFWRAGDDEQFF
TGTGCCAGCAGTTTCTGGCGGGCCGGGGACGATGAGCAGTTCTTC
>TRBV4-3|TRBD2|TRBJ2-1|-
CASSQTWGGGNEQFF
TGCGCCAGCAGCCAAACGTGGGGGGGTGGCAATGAGCAGTTCTTC
>TRBV4-1|TRBD1|TRBJ2-7|-
CASSQVGTVYEQYF
TGCGCCAGCAGCCAAGTGGGGACAGTCTACGAGCAGTACTTC
>TRBV9|-|TRBJ2-4|-
CAITLAKNIQYF
TGTGCCATCACCCTAGCCAAAAACATTCAGTACTTC
>TRBV21-1|-|TRBJ1-6|few
CASNPVYRTNSPLHF
TGTGCCAGCAACCCTGTCTACAGGACTAATTCACCCCTCCACTTT
>TRBV7-9|TRBD1|TRBJ2-7|-
CASSAWTGEDEQYF
TGTGCCAGCAGCGCTTGGACAGGGGAGGACGAGCAGTACTTC
>TRBV6-1|TRBD2|TRBJ2-1|-
CASSEGLADPYFYNEQFF
TGTGCCAGCAGTGAAGGTCTAGCGGACCCCTACTTTTACAATGAGCAGTTCTTC
>TRBV7-3|-|TRBJ1-6|-
CASSLSVGGRSPLHF
TGTGCCAGCAGCTTATCGGTTGGGGGCCGTTCACCCCTCCACTTT